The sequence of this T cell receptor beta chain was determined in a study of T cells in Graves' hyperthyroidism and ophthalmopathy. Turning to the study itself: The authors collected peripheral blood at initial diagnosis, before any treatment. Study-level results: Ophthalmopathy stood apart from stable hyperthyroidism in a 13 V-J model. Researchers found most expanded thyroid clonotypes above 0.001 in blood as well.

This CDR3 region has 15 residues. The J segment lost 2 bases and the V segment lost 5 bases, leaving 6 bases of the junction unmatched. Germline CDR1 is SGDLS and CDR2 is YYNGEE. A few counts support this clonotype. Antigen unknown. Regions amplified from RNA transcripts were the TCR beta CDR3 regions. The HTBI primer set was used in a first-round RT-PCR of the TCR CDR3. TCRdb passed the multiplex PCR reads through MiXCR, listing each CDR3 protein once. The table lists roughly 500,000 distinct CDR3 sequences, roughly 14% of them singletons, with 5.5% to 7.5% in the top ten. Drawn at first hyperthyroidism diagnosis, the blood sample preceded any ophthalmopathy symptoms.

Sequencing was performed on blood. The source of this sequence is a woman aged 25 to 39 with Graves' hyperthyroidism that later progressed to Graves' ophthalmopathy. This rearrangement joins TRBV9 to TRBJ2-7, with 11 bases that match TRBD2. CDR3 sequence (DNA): TGTGCCAGCAGTGTGGGACTAGCGGAAACCTACGAGCAGTACTTC. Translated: CASSVGLAETYEQYF.